The 21 T cell receptor beta chains below come from one sample, sequenced in a study of beta chain features in type 1 diabetes listed by TCRdb under 2018. Libraries were made using the immunoSEQ multiplex PCR assay. The entire isolated RNA was reverse transcribed using the High Capacity cDNA Reverse Transcription Kit, and thus expressed TCRB transcripts were sequenced. TCRdb mirrors the immuneACCESS table, restricted to in-frame sequences. Some clones are absent from its copies; in checked studies, under half trace to an unresolved V gene, and the reason for the others is unknown. Present in this sample are some 270,000 clones, about 8.5% of which were seen just once. The top ten clonotypes cover more than 0.8% of the sample. Sequencing was performed on central memory CD4+ T cells from blood. These receptors all come from a woman between 18 and 30 years old in good health.

The chain is built from TRBV7-9 and TRBJ2-5, with D perhaps TRBD1 (5 bases). V was pared by 5 bases and J by 4 bases, with 14 bases between. Germline V gene data show CDR1 as SEHNR and CDR2 as FQNEAQ (reference sequence). This CDR3 spans 14 amino acids. The chain's CDR3 is CASSPTGLIETQYF. The CDR3 nucleotides read TGTGCCAGCAGCCCTACAGGATTAATAGAGACCCAGTACTTC.

This clone was counted ten times or more. The chain recombines TRBV7-6 with TRBJ2-5, with D possibly TRBD1 on 5 matching bases. This CDR3 spans 14 amino acids. V lost 5 bases and J 4 bases, leaving 14 bases between the germline ends. Germline CDR1 is SGHVS and CDR2 is FNYEAQ. CDR3 region: CASSPRVMVETQYF. As DNA, the CDR3 is TGTGCCAGCAGCCCCAGGGTGATGGTAGAGACCCAGTACTTC.

This clone showed up just once. As DNA, the CDR3 is TGTGCCTGGAGTGGTAGGCCAGATCCTCAGCCCCAGCATTTT. Translation: CAWSGRPDPQPQHF. The genes are TRBV30 and TRBJ1-5; D uncertain. This CDR3 contains 14 residues. V was trimmed by 1 base and J by 6 bases, leaving 13 bases between them. Germline CDR1 GTSNPN, CDR2 SVGIG (reference sequence).

This CDR3 reads CASSVGRSISSTDTQYF. Written as DNA, the CDR3 is TGTGCCAGCAGCGTGGGGAGATCTATCTCTAGCACAGATACGCAGTATTTT. This chain uses TRBV9 with TRBJ2-3; TRBD2 might be the D (5 bases). The CDR3 extends over 17 amino acids. The V gene's germline CDR1 is SGDLS and CDR2 YYNGEE. V lost 2 bases and J lost 0, with 16 bases in between.

The rearrangement links TRBV19 to TRBJ1-3, with no clear D. Germline CDR1 is LNHDA and CDR2 is SQIVND (reference sequence). The CDR3 is 12 amino acids. V was trimmed by 6 bases and J by 4 bases, leaving 7 bases between them. The CDR3 loop reads CASRFGGNTIYF. In DNA form, the CDR3 reads TGTGCCAGTAGATTTGGGGGAAACACCATATATTTT. The full variable domain, in which reference TRBV19 and TRBJ1-3 provide the parts outside the CDR3, is DGGITQSPKYLFRKEGQNVTLSCEQNLNHDAMYWYRQDPGQGLRLIYYSQIVNDFQKGDIAEGYSVSREKKESFPLTVTSAQKNPTAFYLCASRFGGNTIYFGEGSWLTVV.

This clone was detected only a few times. This chain uses TRBV18 with TRBJ1-5, with D uncertain. The CDR3 loop spans 14 amino acids. V was trimmed by 0 bases and J by 2 bases, leaving 5 bases between them. Germline V gene lookup returns CDR1 KGHSH and CDR2 LQKENI. The CDR3 region has the DNA TGTGCCAGCTCACCACCCACTGGCAATCAGCCCCAGCATTTT. It encodes CASSPPTGNQPQHF.

This clone was detected a few times. The chain is built from TRBV18 and TRBJ1-4; D might be TRBD1 (6 bases). The CDR3 is 15 residues long. V lost 4 bases to trimming and J lost 8 bases, with 17 bases between them. The V gene's germline CDR1 is KGHSH and CDR2 LQKENI. The CDR3 spells CASSRTGNVVEKLFF. In nucleotides, the CDR3 is TGTGCCAGCTCACGCACAGGGAATGTAGTGGAAAAACTGTTTTTT. Drawing the rest from reference TRBV18 and TRBJ1-4, the complete variable domain is NAGVMQNPRHLVRRRGQEARLRCSPMKGHSHVYWYRQLPEEGLKFMVYLQKENIIDESGMPKERFSAEFPKEGPSILRIQQVVRGDSAAYFCASSRTGNVVEKLFFGSGTQLSVL.

This chain uses TRBV7-3 with TRBJ2-1; D possibly corresponds to TRBD2 (6 bases). This CDR3 region has 16 residues. Germline CDR1 is SGHTA and CDR2 is FQGTGA. The V gene lost 0 bases and the J gene lost 2 bases, with 11 bases spanning the gap. Written as DNA, the CDR3 is TGTGCCAGCAGCTTAACTGGTCGGGGGACCTACAATGAGCAGTTCTTC. This codes for CASSLTGRGTYNEQFF.

This clone was observed a few times. The chain is built from TRBV28 and TRBJ2-3; D ambiguous. From germline, CDR1 is MDHEN and CDR2 SYDVKM. The V end lost 1 base, the J end lost 1 base, and 12 bases lay between the germline ends. CDR3 length: 16 amino acids. The chain's CDR3 is CASSLLMLGGTDTQYF. In DNA, the CDR3 is TGTGCCAGCAGTTTATTGATGCTTGGTGGCACAGATACGCAGTATTTT.

The chain recombines TRBV7-9 with TRBJ2-5; D not resolved. Germline CDR1 reads SEHNR; CDR2 reads FQNEAQ (reference sequence). Trimming took off 3 bases at V and 5 bases at J, with 13 bases between the two ends. This CDR3 spans 14 amino acids. The DNA of the CDR3 is TGTGCCAGCAGCTTGGACCCAGTAAGCGAGACCCAGTACTTC. Encoded protein: CASSLDPVSETQYF.

The chain links TRBV7-2 to TRBJ1-5; D uncertain. The CDR3 totals 14 residues. Trimming took off 4 bases at V and 2 bases at J, with 9 bases between the two ends. From germline, CDR1 is SGHTA and CDR2 FQGNSA. The CDR3 DNA sequence: TGTGCCAGCAGCTCCACCATTGGCAATCAGCCCCAGCATTTT. Protein sequence: CASSSTIGNQPQHF.

The chain recombines TRBV7-8 with TRBJ2-1; 7 bases are shared with TRBD2. The CDR3 consists of 13 residues. The junction had 8 bases not matched to a gene; V was cut back by 4 bases and J by 11 bases. Germline V gives CDR1 SGHVS, CDR2 FQNEAQ. CDR3 sequence reads: CASSSLEGGKQFF. In DNA form, the CDR3 reads TGTGCCAGCAGCTCTCTGGAGGGAGGGAAGCAGTTCTTC.

This clone showed up just a few times. The V and J genes are TRBV29-1 and TRBJ1-1; D is unresolved. This CDR3 has 12 amino acids. CDR1 SQVTM and CDR2 ANQGSEA come from the germline V gene. Trimming took off 5 bases at V and 1 base at J, with 8 bases between the two ends. The CDR3 loop is CSVQTWNTEAFF. The DNA for the CDR3 is TGCAGCGTTCAGACGTGGAACACTGAAGCTTTCTTT.

In this sample, this clone turned up many times. The chain employs TRBV4-2 and TRBJ2-7, with a tentative D call TRBD2 (5 bases). Germline assignment: CDR1 LGHNA and CDR2 YNFKEQ. V shed 0 bases and J shed 3 bases, with 9 bases lying between them. CDR3 length: 14 residues. In nucleotides, the CDR3 is TGTGCCAGCAGCCAAGATGGAGGCAGCTACGAGCAGTACTTC. It translates to CASSQDGGSYEQYF.

There are a few counts of this clone. The chain has TRBV18 and TRBJ2-5; TRBD1 might be the D (6 bases). The CDR3 is 14 residues long. V was trimmed by 5 bases and J by 1 base, leaving 11 bases between them. Germline-derived CDR1 and CDR2 are KGHSH and LQKENI. The CDR3 nucleotides read TGTGCCAGCTCATCTTGGGACACCCAAGAGACCCAGTACTTC. This gives the protein CASSSWDTQETQYF.

This clone was seen a handful of times. The genes are TRBV30 and TRBJ1-5; a possible D gene is TRBD1 (5 bases). The CDR3 runs to 13 residues. Between the trimmed V and J ends, which lost 0 bases and 7 bases, there was a span of 10 bases. The germline CDR1 and CDR2 sequences are GTSNPN and SVGIG (reference sequence). In DNA form, the CDR3 reads TGTGCCTGGAGTGTGGGGGAACGACAGCCCCAGCATTTT. Protein: CAWSVGERQPQHF.

This clone occurred a few times. The genes are TRBV7-2 and TRBJ1-6, with D maybe TRBD1 (5 bases). With 5 bases removed from V and 13 bases from J, the gap between germline ends came to 18 bases. The CDR3 is 14 amino acids. CDR1 is SGHTA, CDR2 FQGNSA, per germline. The chain's CDR3 is CASSQGGGFRPLHF. CDR3 DNA: TGTGCCAGCAGCCAGGGTGGCGGATTTAGGCCCCTCCACTTT.

This chain links TRBV27 with TRBJ2-7; no clear D. Trimming pared 6 bases from V and 1 base from J, leaving 16 bases between. This CDR3 comprises 15 residues. From germline, CDR1 is MNHEY and CDR2 SMNVEV (reference sequence). This CDR3 is CASSARAGGSYEQYF. The CDR3 DNA follows: TGTGCCAGCAGCGCTCGAGCTGGCGGATCCTACGAGCAGTACTTC.

This clone was seen many times. The chain uses TRBV29-1 and TRBJ1-4, with D hard to call. Trimming cost V 1 base and J 4 bases, with 10 bases left between them. This CDR3 is 14 amino acids long. CDR1 and CDR2 from the germline V gene are SQVTM and ANQGSEA. CDR3 nucleotide sequence: TGCAGCGTTGAAGTCACCAACGGTAATGAAAAACTGTTTTTT. This encodes CSVEVTNGNEKLFF.

This clone appeared a few times. V usage is TRBV28 and J usage is TRBJ1-1; D is ambiguous. The CDR3 covers 12 residues. Per germline, CDR1 MDHEN and CDR2 SYDVKM. Trimming stripped 8 bases from V and 10 bases from J, with 17 bases between. CDR3 DNA sequence: TGTGCCAGCCAGCTGCGTTCCTCGGGAGCTTTCTTT. It specifies CASQLRSSGAFF.

This sequence joins TRBV11-2 and TRBJ2-7; the D is unclear. The length of the CDR3 is 13 residues. The germline gives CDR1 SGHAT, CDR2 FQNNGV. Trimming took off 1 base at V and 6 bases at J, with 10 bases between the two ends. The CDR3 sequence is CASSLVPESEQYV. Here the CDR3 DNA reads TGTGCCAGCAGCTTAGTTCCCGAAAGCGAGCAGTACGTC.